Given below is one T cell receptor (beta chain) in context. This clone was picked up a small number of times. Its antigen is still unknown. No quality values exist for individual bases; no much larger clone is one base distant. The entire amount of isolated RNA was reverse transcribed using the High Capacity cDNA Reverse Transcription Kit, so the sequenced TCRB transcripts were expressed ones. Naive, central memory and regulatory T cell samples underwent deep immunoSEQ sequencing, averaging around 4 million total reads per sample. Sorted cells were lysed in RLT buffer and RNA was extracted with DNase-treated RNeasy Micro or Mini kits, depending on cell number. Each cell subset was processed on its own to prevent cross-contamination, while patient and healthy donor samples were processed together. TCRB sequences were amplified from cDNA with the immunoSEQ multiplex PCR, producing 87-bp fragments spanning the CDR3 region. Sequencing of the amplicons was done on the Illumina HiSeq platform. Processing in the source paper ran as follows. PCR bias was computationally corrected using synthetic template baselines, reads within Hamming distance 2 were collapsed, and singletons that could not be merged were discarded. Reads were aligned to IMGT to assign V, D and J genes, CDR3 length, and insertions or deletions at six rearrangement sites. Clonotype counts were normalized to sorted cell number within each subset before computing true diversity and Gini coefficients with the tcR R package. Repertoire sharing was quantified using the overlap coefficient calculated on TCRB nucleotide sequences. Out-of-frame TCRB sequences from naive cells were analyzed as a proxy for the pre-selection repertoire. This immuneACCESS table, as held by TCRdb, lists in-frame sequences with V and J called but not all clones. Of the missing ones, under half trace to an unresolved V gene in checked studies; the others have no known cause. The V and J calls and clone size are taken from that table; D and trimming were inferred from the DNA. The sample table shows some 230,000 clones, and 9.6% are seen once. Clones ranked in the top ten supply 0.03% to 0.04% of the sample.

Each donor gave one peripheral blood draw, averaging about 100 mL, which was collected into heparinised tubes. A BD FACSAria II and a panel including CD45RO, CCR7, CD25, CD127, CD95 and CD27 were used to sort naive, central memory, regulatory and stem cell-like memory CD4+ T cells. Every sorted population had a purity above 98%. PBMCs were isolated right away by Lymphoprep density gradient centrifugation and were stained directly, without culture. So that batch effects would be minimized, each experiment stained and sorted samples in pairs, pairing one healthy donor with one patient. This sample was included in a study of beta chain features in type 1 diabetes (dated by TCRdb to the late 2010s). Regarding the complete study: Patients and healthy donors did not differ in mean age, gender distribution, total cell number or subset yield. In the study, TCRB repertoires of sorted circulating CD4+ T cell subsets from recently diagnosed type 1 diabetes patients were compared with those of matched healthy donors. A total of about 100 million sorted cells were examined across all samples, and RNA yield correlated strongly with the number of cells per subset. Regulatory and stem cell-like memory subsets were obtained from only 8 patients and roughly eight healthy donors, while naive and central memory subsets were obtained from all 30 or so donors. Summary of the overall study and its limitations: PCR might favor shorter templates, but patient and control samples were amplified and corrected together, so any skew would affect both groups equally. Naive, central memory and regulatory TCRB repertoires appeared more similar among patients than among healthy donors. Patients with type 1 diabetes made fewer insertions and deleted more nucleotides at VDJ recombination sites, implying thymic rearrangement abnormalities. Only small numbers of individuals were included in the HLA sub-analyses, which left unresolved whether HLA type had any influence on TCRB rearrangement. Type 1 diabetes patients showed a moderate but significant shortening of TCRB CDR3 length in all four CD4+ subsets. Sequencing cDNA rather than genomic DNA could over-represent highly expressing activated cells, although activation and CD3 levels did not differ between groups.

According to the germline V gene, CDR1 reads MGHRA and CDR2 reads YSYEKL. The germline V and J ends show losses of 4 bases and 4 bases respectively, and no gene match explains 11 bases of the junction. CDR3 length: 17 amino acids, cysteine to phenylalanine. Kept here is only the CDR3 DNA, which spans 51 bases and is read in frame from base 1. This TCR derives from a woman younger than 35 in good health. Sequencing used naive CD4+ T cells from blood. The label giving this sample's cell subset or site can be read as: true naive CD4+ T cells. The V gene is TRBV4-1 and the J gene is TRBJ2-3; 10 nucleotides in the junction match TRBD2. In nucleotides, the sequence is TGCGCCAGCAGCCTACAGTCTAGCGGGGGTCGTGCAGATACGCAGTATTTT. Its translation is CASSLQSSGGRADTQYF.